The 18 T cell receptor beta chains listed next were all sequenced from one sample in a study of cytomegalovirus exposure and HLA in healthy donors. The PCR used 60 Vbeta and 13 Jbeta primers. Only in-frame clones appear in the TCRdb table, and some are missing; sequencing was by immunoSEQ multiplex PCR. Of around 100,000 clones listed, around 81% were seen once; the top ten hold about 5.5%. The sequencing input was PBMCs. The receptors here all came from a man aged 35-49 years in good health and CMV-seropositive.

The V call is TRBV11-3, the J call TRBJ2-1, with TRBD2 identical over 7 bases. The J segment lost 6 bases and the V segment lost 5 bases, leaving 10 bases of the junction unmatched. Germline V lookup: CDR1 SGHNT, CDR2 YENEEA. The CDR3 consists of 15 residues. The CDR3 is CASSREGRAVNEQFF. As DNA, the CDR3 is TGTGCCAGCAGCAGGGAGGGTCGGGCGGTCAATGAGCAGTTCTTC.

The chain couples TRBV30 to TRBJ1-1; 10 nucleotides align to TRBD1. Losses at the gene ends were 2 bases for V and 11 bases for J; bases not matched to a gene: 11. Germline V gene lookup returns CDR1 GTSNPN and CDR2 SVGIG (reference sequence). The CDR3 consists of 14 residues. CDR3 sequence: CAWSNTRQGAPAFF. Written as DNA, the CDR3 is TGTGCCTGGAGTAACACCCGACAGGGGGCGCCGGCTTTCTTT. Based on the CDR3 plus reference TRBV30 and TRBJ1-1, the full variable domain is SQTIHQWPATLVQPVGSPLSLECTVEGTSNPNLYWYRQAAGRGLQLLFYSVGIGQISSEVPQNLSASRPQDRQFILSSKKLLLSDSGFYLCAWSNTRQGAPAFFGQGTRLTVV.

The rearrangement uses TRBV10-1 and TRBJ2-7; the match to TRBD1 covers 11 bases. The junction had 2 bases not matched to a gene; V was cut back by 1 base and J by 3 bases. The germline V gene has CDR1 WNHNN and CDR2 SYGVQD (reference sequence). The CDR3 totals 15 residues. CDR3 protein: CASSEYGTGGYEQYF. CDR3 DNA: TGCGCCAGCAGTGAGTACGGGACAGGGGGCTACGAGCAGTACTTC.

In its sample, this clone was seen once. J is TRBJ1-1 and V is TRBV6-1; D not resolved. Germline lookup yields CDR1 MNHNS and CDR2 SASEGT. There are 13 residues in the CDR3. The ends were cut back, 2 bases at V and 0 bases at J, with 4 bases in the middle. The CDR3 DNA reads as TGTGCCAGCAGTGAATCAGTGAACACTGAAGCTTTCTTT. Residues: CASSESVNTEAFF.

The CDR3 protein is CATSGQGNIQYF. The CDR3 region has the DNA TGTGCCACCTCGGGACAGGGGAACATTCAGTACTTC. The V gene is TRBV28, the J gene TRBJ2-4; TRBD1 matches at 10 bases. This CDR3 has 12 amino acids. The junction had 4 bases not matched to a gene; V was cut back by 10 bases and J by 7 bases. Germline V gene data show CDR1 as MDHEN and CDR2 as SYDVKM.

Of note for this clone: The sample carries other DNA sequences with the same CDR3. The chain has TRBV5-4 and TRBJ2-7; D call uncertain. CDR1 and CDR2 (germline): SGHNT, YYREEE (reference sequence). The CDR3 length is 13 residues. The V gene lost 0 bases and the J gene lost 0 bases, with 4 bases spanning the gap. The CDR3 region is CASSLDRSYEQYF. The CDR3 DNA follows: TGTGCCAGCAGCTTGGATCGCTCCTACGAGCAGTACTTC.

This chain links TRBV11-2 with TRBJ2-4; D might be TRBD1 (6 bases). The V and J ends lost 5 bases and 8 bases respectively, with 31 bases between them. Germline loops: CDR1 SGHAT, CDR2 FQNNGV. The CDR3 covers 19 residues. The CDR3: CASSPVIMAHRANRDIQYF. CDR3 bases: TGTGCCAGCAGCCCCGTCATCATGGCCCACAGGGCAAATCGGGACATTCAGTACTTC.

The rearrangement joins TRBV5-1 to TRBJ2-2, with 9 nucleotides matching TRBD1. Germline V gene data show CDR1 as SGHRS and CDR2 as YFSETQ. The V segment lost 6 bases and the J segment 7 bases; nucleotides outside the gene matches: 7. The CDR3 covers 14 residues. The chain's CDR3 is CASMDTGGIGELFF. The CDR3 DNA follows: TGCGCCAGCATGGATACAGGGGGCATCGGGGAGCTGTTTTTT.

The J gene is TRBJ2-7, the V gene TRBV27; 7 bases match TRBD1. V shed 8 bases, J shed 3 bases, and the junction held 7 bases outside the gene matches. Germline values: CDR1 MNHEY, CDR2 SMNVEV (reference sequence). This CDR3 spans 13 amino acids. CDR3 amino acids: CASSRDRDYEQYF. CDR3 DNA sequence: TGTGCCAGCTCCAGGGACAGAGACTACGAGCAGTACTTC.

The chain combines TRBV7-3 with TRBJ1-1; D possibly corresponds to TRBD1 (6 bases). V shed 5 bases and J shed 2 bases, with 12 bases lying between them. CDR3 length equals 14 residues. Germline V CDR1 and CDR2: SGHTA, FQGTGA. The CDR3 loop reads CASSQDSYNTEAFF. CDR3 nucleotides: TGTGCCAGCAGCCAGGACAGTTATAACACTGAAGCTTTCTTT. The full variable domain, completed using reference TRBV7-3 and TRBJ1-1, is GAGVSQTPSNKVTEKGKYVELRCDPISGHTALYWYRQSLGQGPEFLIYFQGTGAADDSGLPNDRFFAVRPEGSVSTLKIQRTERGDSAVYLCASSQDSYNTEAFFGQGTRLTVV.

This clone was seen a single time. The chain joins TRBV28 to TRBJ1-5; 8 nucleotides match TRBD1. CDR1 is MDHEN and CDR2 is SYDVKM in the germline V gene. The junction had 8 bases not matched to a gene; V was cut back by 3 bases and J by 4 bases. The CDR3 runs to 16 residues. The CDR3, as DNA: TGTGCCAGCAGTTTTGGGAACAGGGGGAGAAATCAGCCCCAGCATTTT. This sequence encodes CASSFGNRGRNQPQHF.

V and J are TRBV7-3 and TRBJ2-7; 7 nucleotides line up with TRBD2. Germline V gene lookup returns CDR1 SGHTA and CDR2 FQGTGA. The trim removed 2 bases at V and 1 base at J, leaving 5 bases unmatched. This CDR3 is built from 15 residues. DNA for the CDR3: TGTGCCAGCAGCTTATCGGGCGGGGGATCCTACGAGCAGTACTTC. Protein product: CASSLSGGGSYEQYF.

V is TRBV5-1 and J is TRBJ2-7, with a possible D match to TRBD2 (6 bases). The CDR3 contains 14 residues. Germline V gene lookup returns CDR1 SGHRS and CDR2 YFSETQ. V was trimmed by 0 bases and J by 7 bases, leaving 14 bases between them. CDR3 DNA: TGCGCCAGCAGCTTGGGGGGCGGGAACGGTGAGCAGTACTTC. It translates to CASSLGGGNGEQYF. Drawing the rest from reference TRBV5-1 and TRBJ2-7, the complete variable domain is KAGVTQTPRYLIKTRGQQVTLSCSPISGHRSVSWYQQTPGQGLQFLFEYFSETQRNKGNFPGRFSGRQFSNSRSEMNVSTLELGDSALYLCASSLGGGNGEQYFGPGTRLTVT.

The rearrangement uses TRBV5-1 and TRBJ2-2; 7 nucleotides match TRBD2. Germline CDR1 and CDR2: SGHRS and YFSETQ. J lost 5 bases, V lost 0 bases, and 7 bases had no gene match. The CDR3 contains 16 residues. This chain's CDR3 is CASSLAGAGETGELFF. The CDR3 nucleotides read TGCGCCAGCAGCTTGGCCGGGGCGGGGGAGACCGGGGAGCTGTTTTTT.

The CDR3 DNA sequence: TGTGCCAGTAGTATTGGGACAGCAATCCAGCCCCAGCATTTT. Protein: CASSIGTAIQPQHF. V and J are TRBV19 and TRBJ1-5; TRBD1 matches at 7 bases. V gave up 3 bases and J gave up 7 bases; unmatched junction bases: 6. This CDR3 is built from 14 residues. In germline, CDR1 is LNHDA, CDR2 SQIVND (reference sequence).

The genes are TRBV4-2 and TRBJ2-7; D gene uncertain. Per the germline V gene, CDR1 is LGHNA and CDR2 is YNFKEQ. The ends were cut back, 1 base at V and 0 bases at J, with 4 bases in the middle. The CDR3 covers 13 residues. CDR3 loop: CASSQGDSYEQYF. CDR3 coding DNA: TGTGCCAGCAGCCAAGGCGACTCCTACGAGCAGTACTTC.

In its sample, this clone was seen once. This chain joins TRBV9 and TRBJ2-7, with 8 bases fitting TRBD1. Trimming cost V 3 bases and J 6 bases; bases outside gene matches: 5. The CDR3 contains 13 residues. Germline CDR1 reads SGDLS; CDR2 reads YYNGEE. CDR3 DNA sequence: TGTGCCAGCAGCGACGACAGGGGTAGCGAGCAGTACTTC. It translates to CASSDDRGSEQYF. Supplemented by reference TRBV9 and TRBJ2-7, the full variable domain reads DSGVTQTPKHLITATGQRVTLRCSPRSGDLSVYWYQQSLDQGLQFLIQYYNGEERAKGNILERFSAQQFPDLHSELNLSSLELGDSALYFCASSDDRGSEQYFGPGTRLTVT.

This clone was seen more than once but under ten times. This chain connects TRBV5-1 to TRBJ2-3; TRBD2 aligns across 14 bases. Germline lookup yields CDR1 SGHRS and CDR2 YFSETQ. This CDR3 contains 18 residues. Germline trimming cut 0 bases from V and 2 bases from J; bases unmatched to any gene: 5. Here the CDR3 DNA reads TGCGCCAGCAGCTTGGGCAGGACTAGCGGGGGGCACACAGATACGCAGTATTTT. It yields the protein CASSLGRTSGGHTDTQYF. Supplemented by reference TRBV5-1 and TRBJ2-3, the full variable domain reads KAGVTQTPRYLIKTRGQQVTLSCSPISGHRSVSWYQQTPGQGLQFLFEYFSETQRNKGNFPGRFSGRQFSNSRSEMNVSTLELGDSALYLCASSLGRTSGGHTDTQYFGPGTRLTVL.